Shown below are 30 T cell receptor beta chains from a single sample sequenced in a study of Ad26.COV2.S vaccination and SARS-CoV-2 variants. Only in-frame clones appear in the TCRdb table, and some are missing; sequencing was by immunoSEQ multiplex PCR. This table has 45,000 or so clones, around 83% appearing once. The material was peripheral blood, obtained after recovery from COVID-19. These receptors were collected from a human donor who had recovered from COVID-19.

This clone was seen a single time. This rearrangement joins TRBV5-1 to TRBJ2-1; either TRBD1 or TRBD2 may supply D (6 bases each). V was cut by 0 bases and J by 15 bases, with 22 bases left in between. The CDR3 is 15 residues long. Germline assignment: CDR1 SGHRS and CDR2 YFSETQ. This CDR3 reads CASSLAGDRAGQRFF. The CDR3, as DNA: TGCGCCAGCAGCTTGGCAGGGGATAGGGCGGGGCAAAGGTTCTTC.

V is TRBV10-3 and J is TRBJ1-2, with 9 positions matching TRBD1. Per germline, CDR1 ENHRY and CDR2 SYGVKD. The CDR3 is 15 amino acids. V dropped 7 bases and J dropped 7; count of bases not matched to a gene: 13. The DNA for the CDR3 is TGTGCCATCACACAGACAGGGGGAGGGATAAGTGGCTACACCTTC. This encodes CAITQTGGGISGYTF.

CDR3 residues: CASSHHRDPYEQYF. The DNA for the CDR3 is TGTGCCAGTAGTCACCACAGGGACCCCTACGAGCAGTACTTC. The chain couples TRBV19 to TRBJ2-7, with a weak D call TRBD1 (6 bases). Trimming cost V 5 bases and J 2 bases, with 13 bases left between them. The CDR3 has 14 amino acids. Per the germline V gene, CDR1 is LNHDA and CDR2 is SQIVND (reference sequence).

The CDR3 nucleotides read TGTGCCTGGAGACAGGGCCAACGAAACACCGGGGAGCTGTTTTTT. Its translation is CAWRQGQRNTGELFF. This chain uses TRBV30 with TRBJ2-2, with D perhaps TRBD1 (6 bases). This CDR3 is 15 amino acids long. Germline-derived CDR1 and CDR2 are GTSNPN and SVGIG (reference sequence). The V end was cut by 3 bases, the J end by 2 bases, with 13 bases between.

This sequence joins TRBV7-9 and TRBJ1-1, with D maybe TRBD1 (5 bases). The CDR3 extends over 18 amino acids. The germline V gene has CDR1 SEHNR and CDR2 FQNEAQ (reference sequence). With 3 bases removed from V and 5 bases from J, the gap between germline ends came to 25 bases. This CDR3 is CASSLGYGDYGTRTEAFF. The CDR3 DNA follows: TGTGCCAGCAGCTTGGGCTACGGGGACTATGGAACAAGGACTGAAGCTTTCTTT.

CDR3 loop: CASSDQDRGDYGYTF. Written as DNA, the CDR3 is TGTGCCAGCAGTGATCAGGACAGGGGGGACTATGGCTACACCTTC. The chain carries TRBV2 and TRBJ1-2; 10 nucleotides match TRBD1. Losses at the gene ends were 3 bases for V and 3 bases for J; bases not matched to a gene: 4. The CDR3 totals 15 residues. CDR1 and CDR2 from the germline V gene are SNHLY and FYNNEI.

V gene TRBV3-1 (or the pseudogene TRBV3-2) combines with J gene TRBJ2-7; 10 bases are a match to TRBD2. The CDR3 totals 16 residues. Germline CDR1 and CDR2: LGHDT and YNNKEL (reference sequence). The V segment lost 3 bases and the J segment 4 bases; nucleotides outside the gene matches: 9. The CDR3 DNA follows: TGTGCCAGCAGCCATCTGGGGCCTAGCGGGAGTTACGAGCAGTACTTC. Translated, it gives CASSHLGPSGSYEQYF.

V and J are TRBV5-5 and TRBJ1-1; TRBD1 matches 7 bases. Germline values: CDR1 SGHKS, CDR2 YYEKEE (reference sequence). V gave up 5 bases and J gave up 1 base; unmatched junction bases: 5. This CDR3 spans 14 amino acids. This CDR3 reads CASRQTGQNTEAFF. CDR3 DNA sequence: TGTGCCAGCAGGCAGACAGGGCAGAACACTGAAGCTTTCTTT.

This clone was recorded a few times. V and J are TRBV7-2 and TRBJ2-1, with D perhaps matching TRBD1 (6 bases). Germline assignment: CDR1 SGHTA and CDR2 FQGNSA. With 6 bases removed from V and 4 bases from J, the gap between germline ends came to 10 bases. The CDR3 is 13 residues long. The CDR3 region has the DNA TGTGCCAGCAGTTTGACAGGTTACAATGAGCAGTTCTTC. It is translated as CASSLTGYNEQFF.

This clone was detected a few times. This chain links TRBV2 with TRBJ1-2; D remains ambiguous. The CDR3 covers 10 residues. With 5 bases removed from V and 6 bases from J, the gap between germline ends came to 4 bases. The germline gives CDR1 SNHLY, CDR2 FYNNEI. The CDR3 spells CASSKNGYTF. CDR3 sequence (DNA): TGTGCCAGCAGTAAGAATGGCTACACCTTC. The full variable domain, with the rest looked up from reference TRBV2 and TRBJ1-2, is EPEVTQTPSHQVTQMGQEVILRCVPISNHLYFYWYRQILGQKVEFLVSFYNNEISEKSEIFDDQFSVERPDGSNFTLKIRSTKLEDSAMYFCASSKNGYTFGSGTRLTVV.

The rearrangement links TRBV24-1 to TRBJ2-5; TRBD1 is a possible D gene (6 bases). Germline CDR1 reads KGHDR; CDR2 reads SFDVKD. CDR3 length equals 15 residues. V was shortened by 5 bases and J by 5 bases, with 17 bases between the two germline ends. The chain's CDR3 is CATSGTGRLSETQYF. CDR3 nucleotide sequence: TGTGCCACCAGTGGTACAGGGCGCCTCAGCGAGACCCAGTACTTC.

This clone has just a few counts. The chain combines TRBV5-1 with TRBJ2-2; perhaps TRBD2 as D (6 bases). The germline CDR1 and CDR2 sequences are SGHRS and YFSETQ. The CDR3 contains 15 residues. Trimming removed 0 bases from V and 4 bases from J, with 10 bases in between. For the CDR3, the DNA is TGCGCCAGCAGCTTGGCGGGAGAGGGCACCGGGGAGCTGTTTTTT. It specifies CASSLAGEGTGELFF. Combining the CDR3 with reference TRBV5-1 and TRBJ2-2 gives the whole variable domain KAGVTQTPRYLIKTRGQQVTLSCSPISGHRSVSWYQQTPGQGLQFLFEYFSETQRNKGNFPGRFSGRQFSNSRSEMNVSTLELGDSALYLCASSLAGEGTGELFFGEGSRLTVL.

The sample holds one count of this clone. The chain is built from TRBV2 and TRBJ1-1; D gene ambiguous. Per germline, CDR1 SNHLY and CDR2 FYNNEI. The CDR3 sequence is 14 residues long. V gave up 1 base and J gave up 0 bases, with 6 bases separating them. The CDR3 is CASSEGILNTEAFF. The CDR3, as DNA: TGTGCCAGCAGTGAAGGGATTCTGAACACTGAAGCTTTCTTT.

The J gene is TRBJ1-5, the V gene TRBV6-5; 8 bases line up with TRBD1. Losses at the gene ends were 6 bases for V and 6 bases for J; bases not matched to a gene: 7. The CDR3 spans 14 residues. CDR1 is MNHEY, CDR2 SVGAGI, per germline. The CDR3 sequence is CASSDAGGSQPQHF. The CDR3 nucleotides are TGTGCCAGCAGCGATGCAGGGGGCAGTCAGCCCCAGCATTTT.

The chain couples TRBV24-1 to TRBJ2-1; TRBD1 aligns across 9 bases. V lost 0 bases and J lost 4; bases outside the gene matches: 3. CDR1 and CDR2 (germline): KGHDR, SFDVKD. This CDR3 comprises 16 residues. CDR3 in amino acids: CATSDLVGQGYNEQFF. The CDR3 DNA reads TGTGCCACCAGTGATTTGGTGGGACAGGGTTACAATGAGCAGTTCTTC.

The rearrangement uses TRBV27 and TRBJ2-1, with D possibly matching TRBD2 (7 bases). With 10 bases removed from V and 9 bases from J, the gap between germline ends came to 22 bases. This CDR3 is built from 14 residues. Germline assignment: CDR1 MNHEY and CDR2 SMNVEV (reference sequence). CDR3 bases: TGTGCCATCGGCGCGAGGGGGGGCCGGGGTGAGCAGTTCTTC. Translating it yields CAIGARGGRGEQFF.

This chain links TRBV29-1 with TRBJ1-2, with D possibly being TRBD1 (6 bases). Germline V gives CDR1 SQVTM, CDR2 ANQGSEA. V lost 4 bases to trimming and J lost 6 bases, with 9 bases between them. CDR3 size: 11 residues. DNA of the CDR3: TGCAGCGTTGGTGGGGGCAATGGCTACACCTTC. Translated, it gives CSVGGGNGYTF. The whole variable domain, filled in from reference TRBV29-1 and TRBJ1-2, reads SAVISQKPSRDICQRGTSLTIQCQVDSQVTMMFWYRQQPGQSLTLIATANQGSEATYESGFVIDKFPISRPNLTFSTLTVSNMSPEDSSIYLCSVGGGNGYTFGSGTRLTVV.

The genes are TRBV20-1 and TRBJ1-1; D gene unclear. The CDR3 runs 8 residues. CDR1 and CDR2 from the germline V gene are DFQATT and SNEGSKA (reference sequence). V was pared by 3 bases and J by 11 bases, with 4 bases between. CDR3 coding DNA: TGCAGTGCTAGGGACGCTTTCTTT. As protein: CSARDAFF.

The chain links TRBV3-1 (or the pseudogene TRBV3-2) to TRBJ2-5; 8 bases fit TRBD2. V lost 4 bases, J lost 4 bases, and 14 bases stayed unmatched. The CDR3 sequence is 17 residues long. CDR1 is LGHDT, CDR2 YNNKEL, per germline (reference sequence). CDR3 loop: CASSPGGGRGRVETQYF. CDR3 nucleotides: TGTGCCAGCAGCCCCGGGGGGGGGCGCGGGCGAGTAGAGACCCAGTACTTC.

This clone was seen just once. V usage is TRBV10-2 and J usage is TRBJ2-1; TRBD2 aligns across 9 bases. In germline, CDR1 is WSHSY, CDR2 SAAADI. Losses at the gene ends were 6 bases for V and 9 bases for J; bases not matched to a gene: 12. This CDR3 is built from 15 residues. CDR3 DNA: TGCGCCAGCAGCCGGAGTAGCGGGAGCGGGGGTGAGCAGTTCTTC. Encoded protein: CASSRSSGSGGEQFF.

In this sample, this clone turned up a few times. The chain uses TRBV5-1 and TRBJ1-1; D unresolved. The germline CDR1 and CDR2 sequences are SGHRS and YFSETQ. V gave up 10 bases and J gave up 2 bases, with 15 bases separating them. The CDR3 sequence is 13 residues long. In nucleotides, the CDR3 is TGCGCCGGAAGAGCAGATCCAAACACTGAAGCTTTCTTT. Translated, it gives CAGRADPNTEAFF.

This chain uses TRBV7-9 with TRBJ2-1; TRBD1 or TRBD2 may be the D gene (6 bases each). The CDR3 contains 17 residues. V lost 4 bases and J lost 7, with 23 bases in between. The germline gives CDR1 SEHNR, CDR2 FQNEAQ (reference sequence). The CDR3 DNA sequence: TGTGCCAGCAGCTCCGCAGCAGGGGCGCAAGGAGGGAATGAGCAGTTCTTC. This sequence encodes CASSSAAGAQGGNEQFF.

The chain joins TRBV7-9 to TRBJ1-1, with D possibly being TRBD1 (5 bases). Between the trimmed V and J ends, which lost 5 bases and 2 bases, there was a span of 15 bases. Germline V gives CDR1 SEHNR, CDR2 FQNEAQ (reference sequence). The CDR3 is 15 residues long. CDR3 coding DNA: TGTGCCAGCAGCCGCGTCGGCAGGACAAACACTGAAGCTTTCTTT. Translation gives CASSRVGRTNTEAFF.

This clone was counted at least ten times. V gene TRBV18 combines with J gene TRBJ1-2; weak D call: TRBD1 (5 bases). Germline CDR1 is KGHSH and CDR2 is LQKENI. The CDR3 runs to 15 residues. V was cut by 3 bases and J by 7 bases, with 18 bases left in between. This CDR3 reads CASSPGSGVLAGYTF. The CDR3 region has the DNA TGTGCCAGCTCACCTGGATCGGGGGTACTGGCTGGCTACACCTTC.

The chain employs TRBV5-1 and TRBJ1-4, with TRBD1 as a possible D gene (6 bases). V shed 4 bases and J shed 8 bases, with 18 bases lying between them. The CDR3 runs 15 residues. Germline loops: CDR1 SGHRS, CDR2 YFSETQ. The CDR3 reads CASSPQQGSREKLFF. In DNA, the CDR3 is TGCGCCAGCAGCCCCCAACAGGGTTCGCGGGAAAAACTGTTTTTT.

J is TRBJ2-1 and V is TRBV5-1; either TRBD1 or TRBD2 may fit D (5 bases each). Germline V gene sequence: CDR1 SGHRS, CDR2 YFSETQ. The CDR3 extends over 14 amino acids. The V end was cut by 4 bases, the J end by 13 bases, with 21 bases between. CDR3 loop: CASSHGTASDNQFF. DNA for the CDR3: TGCGCCAGCAGCCACGGGACCGCTTCGGACAACCAGTTCTTC.

V gene TRBV7-7 combines with J gene TRBJ2-5, with TRBD1 matching over 8 bases. This CDR3 has 15 amino acids. Per germline, CDR1 SSHAT and CDR2 FNYEAQ (reference sequence). Trimming cost V 3 bases and J 5 bases; bases outside gene matches: 8. As DNA, the CDR3 is TGTGCCAGCAGCTTCCTGACAGGGGCACAGGAGACCCAGTACTTC. Its protein is CASSFLTGAQETQYF.

The chain links TRBV12-3 or TRBV12-4 to TRBJ2-7; D ambiguous. The CDR3 covers 13 residues. V was clipped by 3 bases and J by 2 bases, with 8 bases between them. In DNA, the CDR3 is TGTGCCAGCAGTTTTGCGCTGGCCTACGAGCAGTACTTC. It yields the protein CASSFALAYEQYF.

The table lists this clone with a count of one. This chain joins TRBV9 and TRBJ1-4, with 9 bases that match TRBD1. J lost 6 bases, V lost 3 bases, and 6 bases had no gene match. The V gene's germline CDR1 is SGDLS and CDR2 YYNGEE. There are 15 residues in the CDR3. The CDR3 DNA follows: TGTGCCAGCAGCGAGGGACAGGGCGGATATGAAAAACTGTTTTTT. Its protein product is CASSEGQGGYEKLFF.

The rearrangement links TRBV19 to TRBJ1-1, with TRBD1 as a possible D gene (6 bases). V gave up 5 bases and J gave up 8 bases, with 15 bases separating them. The germline V gene encodes CDR1 LNHDA and CDR2 SQIVND (reference sequence). CDR3 length: 13 amino acids. Written as DNA, the CDR3 is TGTGCCAGTAGTTGGCGGGGGCCCTCGGAAGCTTTCTTT. Translated: CASSWRGPSEAFF.